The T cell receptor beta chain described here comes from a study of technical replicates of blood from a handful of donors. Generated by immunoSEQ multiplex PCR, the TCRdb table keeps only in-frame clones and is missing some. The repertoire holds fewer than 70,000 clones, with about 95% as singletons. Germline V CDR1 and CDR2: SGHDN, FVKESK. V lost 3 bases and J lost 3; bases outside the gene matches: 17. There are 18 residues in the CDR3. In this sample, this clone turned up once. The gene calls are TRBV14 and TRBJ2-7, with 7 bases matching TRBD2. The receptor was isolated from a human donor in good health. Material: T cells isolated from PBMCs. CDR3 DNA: TGTGCCAGCAGCCACAGAAAGAGGGAGGGCATTAAGCTCTACGAGCAGTACTTC. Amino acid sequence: CASSHRKREGIKLYEQYF.